This TCR beta chain emerged from a study of patients and donors after allogeneic stem cell transplantation. CDR3 length: 18 amino acids. Looked up from germline, CDR1 is MNHEY and CDR2 is SVGEGT. Trimming cost V 6 bases and J 5 bases; bases outside gene matches: 19. In TCRdb, the RT-PCR reads were re-called with MiXCR into one record per CDR3 protein. The sample lists around 150,000 distinct CDR3 sequences; 25% to 35% were seen once. The chain combines TRBV6-2 or TRBV6-3 with TRBJ2-3; TRBD2 agrees at 8 bases. The sequencing sample was made of blood, either unsorted or a sorted T cell fraction (not recorded which). This TCR came from a human donor who was either an allogeneic HSCT recipient or a stem cell or donor lymphocyte infusion donor (not recorded which). It is not recorded whose cells these are; they may come from a transplant donor. This CDR3 reads CASSNPSPRQREIDTQYF. The CDR3 nucleotides read TGTGCCAGCAGCAACCCTTCTCCCCGCCAGCGGGAGATAGATACGCAGTATTTT.